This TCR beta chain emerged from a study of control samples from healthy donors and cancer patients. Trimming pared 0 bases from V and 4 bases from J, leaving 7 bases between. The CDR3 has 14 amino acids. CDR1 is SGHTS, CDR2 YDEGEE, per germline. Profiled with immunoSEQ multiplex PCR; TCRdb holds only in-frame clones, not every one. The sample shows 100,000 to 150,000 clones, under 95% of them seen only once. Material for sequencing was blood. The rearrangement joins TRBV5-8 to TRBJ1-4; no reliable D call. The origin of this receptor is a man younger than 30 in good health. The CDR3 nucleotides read TGTGCCAGCAGCTTGGGGGCGGGTAATGAAAAACTGTTTTTT. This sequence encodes CASSLGAGNEKLFF.